This T cell receptor (beta chain) is drawn from a study of human T cells and chemical hapten exposure. At the level of the study: Reading of the patch tests, which applied 0.01% DPC to the upper back, occurred at 6 days.

The CDR3 loop spans 11 amino acids. Germline assignment: CDR1 DFQATT and CDR2 SNEGSKA (reference sequence). V dropped 7 bases and J dropped 17 bases, with 20 bases sitting between them. During construction of the library, unique molecular identifiers were attached to individual cDNA molecules for quantitative, reproducible TCR counting. Each CDR3 protein is one row after TCRdb ran MiXCR on the RACE reads. The profile shows over 35,000 distinct CDR3 sequences, roughly a tenth of them singletons. The time point denotes: pre-sensitization, week 0. Treatment reported: therapeutic diphenylcyclopropenone sensitization with weekly scalp DPC. Venepuncture was done earlier than the placement of each patch test. Total RNA was extracted from unfractionated whole blood. In its sample, this clonotype was seen a few times.

This chain uses TRBV20-1 with TRBJ1-4; D might be TRBD1 (5 bases). This material consisted of whole blood, taken in connection with sensitization to the hapten diphenylcyclopropenone (DPC). The TCR comes from a man aged 25-45 years with alopecia areata. Some clones in this sample may be carry-over from other donors' samples. In nucleotides, the CDR3 is TGCAGTGGCGTTGGGGGGGTTCGGCGTTTTTTT. Encoded protein: CSGVGGVRRFF.